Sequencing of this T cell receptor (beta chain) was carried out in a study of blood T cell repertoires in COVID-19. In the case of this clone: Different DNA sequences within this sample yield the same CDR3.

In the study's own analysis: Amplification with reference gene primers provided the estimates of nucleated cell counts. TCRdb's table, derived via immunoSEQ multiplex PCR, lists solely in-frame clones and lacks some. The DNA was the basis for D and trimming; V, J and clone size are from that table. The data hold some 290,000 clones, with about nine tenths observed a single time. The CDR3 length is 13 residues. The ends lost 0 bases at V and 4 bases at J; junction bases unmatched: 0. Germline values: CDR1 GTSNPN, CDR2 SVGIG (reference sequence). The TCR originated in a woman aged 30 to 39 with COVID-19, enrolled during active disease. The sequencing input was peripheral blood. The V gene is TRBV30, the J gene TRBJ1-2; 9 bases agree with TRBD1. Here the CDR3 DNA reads TGTGCCTGGAGTGTGGGACAGGGCTATGGCTACACCTTC. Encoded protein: CAWSVGQGYGYTF.